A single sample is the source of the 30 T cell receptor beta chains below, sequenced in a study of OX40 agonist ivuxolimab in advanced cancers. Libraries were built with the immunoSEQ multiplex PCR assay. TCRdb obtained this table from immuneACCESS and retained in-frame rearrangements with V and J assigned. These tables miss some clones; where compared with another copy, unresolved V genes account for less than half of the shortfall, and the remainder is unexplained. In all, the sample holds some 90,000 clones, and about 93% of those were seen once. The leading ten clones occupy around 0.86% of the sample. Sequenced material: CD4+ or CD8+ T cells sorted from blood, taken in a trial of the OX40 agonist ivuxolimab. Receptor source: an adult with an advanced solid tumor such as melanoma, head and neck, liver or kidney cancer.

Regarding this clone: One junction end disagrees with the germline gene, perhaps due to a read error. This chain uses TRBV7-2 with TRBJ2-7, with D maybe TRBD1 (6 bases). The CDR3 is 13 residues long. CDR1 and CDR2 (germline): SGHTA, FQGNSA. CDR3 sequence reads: CASSSPNYRAPHF. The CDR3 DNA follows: TGTGCCAGCAGCTCCCCAAATTACAGGGCGCCTCACTTC.

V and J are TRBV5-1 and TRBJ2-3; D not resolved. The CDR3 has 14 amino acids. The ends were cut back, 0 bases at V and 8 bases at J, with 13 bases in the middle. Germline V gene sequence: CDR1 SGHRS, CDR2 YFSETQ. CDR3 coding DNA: TGCGCCAGCAGCTTGGAAAGTCTCACGGGTACGCAGTATTTT. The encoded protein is CASSLESLTGTQYF.

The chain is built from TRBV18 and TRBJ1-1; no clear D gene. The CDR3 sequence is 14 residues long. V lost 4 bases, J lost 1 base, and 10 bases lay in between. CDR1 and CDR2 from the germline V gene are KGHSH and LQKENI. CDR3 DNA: TGTGCCAGCTCACAGAGCCCAAGGAACACTGAAGCTTTCTTT. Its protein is CASSQSPRNTEAFF.

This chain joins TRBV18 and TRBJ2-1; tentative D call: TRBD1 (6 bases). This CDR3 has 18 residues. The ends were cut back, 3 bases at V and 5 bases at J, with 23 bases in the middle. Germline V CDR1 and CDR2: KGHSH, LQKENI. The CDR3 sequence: CASSPGADGRADNNEQFF. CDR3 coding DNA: TGTGCCAGCTCACCGGGGGCCGATGGGCGGGCGGACAACAATGAGCAGTTCTTC.

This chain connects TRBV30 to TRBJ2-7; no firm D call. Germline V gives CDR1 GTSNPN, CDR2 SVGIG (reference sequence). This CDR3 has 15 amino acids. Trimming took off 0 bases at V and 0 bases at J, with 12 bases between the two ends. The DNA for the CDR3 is TGTGCCTGGAGTGTAAACTTGGGCGGCTCCTACGAGCAGTACTTC. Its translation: CAWSVNLGGSYEQYF.

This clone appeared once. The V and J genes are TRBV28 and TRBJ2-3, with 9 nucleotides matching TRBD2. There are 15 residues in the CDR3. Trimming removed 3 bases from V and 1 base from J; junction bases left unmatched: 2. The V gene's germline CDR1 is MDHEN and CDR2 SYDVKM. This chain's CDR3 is CASSFAGGGTDTQYF. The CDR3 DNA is TGTGCCAGCAGTTTTGCGGGAGGGGGCACAGATACGCAGTATTTT.

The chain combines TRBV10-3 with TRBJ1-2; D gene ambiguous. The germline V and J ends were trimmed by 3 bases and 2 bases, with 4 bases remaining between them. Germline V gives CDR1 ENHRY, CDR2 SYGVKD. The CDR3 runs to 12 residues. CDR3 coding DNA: TGTGCCATCAGTGAAGCAAACTATGGCTACACCTTC. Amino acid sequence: CAISEANYGYTF.

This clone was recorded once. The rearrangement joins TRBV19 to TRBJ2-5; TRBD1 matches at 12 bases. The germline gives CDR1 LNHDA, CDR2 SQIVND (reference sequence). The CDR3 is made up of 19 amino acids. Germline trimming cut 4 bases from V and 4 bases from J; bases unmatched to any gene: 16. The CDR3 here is CASSTEPTGTGGPRETQYF. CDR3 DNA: TGTGCCAGTAGTACTGAACCCACCGGGACAGGGGGCCCAAGAGAGACCCAGTACTTC.

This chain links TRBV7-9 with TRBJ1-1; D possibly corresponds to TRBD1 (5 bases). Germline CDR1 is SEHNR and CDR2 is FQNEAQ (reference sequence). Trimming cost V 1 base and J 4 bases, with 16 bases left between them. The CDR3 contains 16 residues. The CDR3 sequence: CASSLVAGQGGTEAFF. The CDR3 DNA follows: TGTGCCAGCAGCTTAGTAGCAGGGCAGGGAGGCACTGAAGCTTTCTTT.

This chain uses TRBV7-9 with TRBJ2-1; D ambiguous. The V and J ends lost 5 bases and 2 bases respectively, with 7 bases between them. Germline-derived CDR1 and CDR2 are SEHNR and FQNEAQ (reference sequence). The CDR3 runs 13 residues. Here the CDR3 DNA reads TGTGCCAGCAGCCCTGTGGCCTACAATGAGCAGTTCTTC. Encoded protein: CASSPVAYNEQFF.

The CDR3 is CASSTGLTGELFF. The DNA for the CDR3 is TGTGCCAGCAGCACGGGACTAACCGGGGAGCTGTTTTTT. The V gene is TRBV7-6, the J gene TRBJ2-2; TRBD2 agrees at 7 bases. This CDR3 region has 13 residues. After removal of 5 bases from V and 5 bases from J, the junction contained 2 bases not matched to a gene. Germline CDR1 SGHVS, CDR2 FNYEAQ.

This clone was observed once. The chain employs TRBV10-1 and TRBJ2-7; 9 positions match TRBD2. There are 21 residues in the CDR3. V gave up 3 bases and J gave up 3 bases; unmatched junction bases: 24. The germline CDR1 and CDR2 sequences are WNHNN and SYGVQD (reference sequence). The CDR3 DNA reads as TGCGCCAGCAGTGAACGCGACAGAGGACTAGCGCCTCAAAGAGGGATCTACGAGCAGTACTTC. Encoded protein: CASSERDRGLAPQRGIYEQYF.

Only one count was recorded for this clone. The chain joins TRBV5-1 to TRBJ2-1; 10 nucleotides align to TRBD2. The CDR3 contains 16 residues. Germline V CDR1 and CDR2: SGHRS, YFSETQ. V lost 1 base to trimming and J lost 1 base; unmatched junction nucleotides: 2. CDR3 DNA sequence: TGCGCCAGCAGCTTGTCGGGACTAGCGTCCTACAATGAGCAGTTCTTC. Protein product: CASSLSGLASYNEQFF.

The CDR3, as DNA: TGTGCCAGCAGCTTAGTCTCTCTGAGCACAGATACGCAGTATTTT. It codes for CASSLVSLSTDTQYF. The chain combines TRBV11-2 with TRBJ2-3; no clear D gene. The CDR3 length is 15 residues. Germline CDR1 SGHAT, CDR2 FQNNGV. V dropped 1 base and J dropped 0 bases, with 8 bases sitting between them.

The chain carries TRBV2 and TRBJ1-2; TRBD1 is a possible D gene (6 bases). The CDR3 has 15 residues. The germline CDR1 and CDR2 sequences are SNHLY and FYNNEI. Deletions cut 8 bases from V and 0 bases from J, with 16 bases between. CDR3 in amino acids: CASLGGGTTNYGYTF. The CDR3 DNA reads TGTGCCAGCTTGGGAGGGGGGACTACTAACTATGGCTACACCTTC.

The CDR3 sequence is CASSYSSSSYEQYF. Here the CDR3 DNA reads TGTGCCAGCAGTTACAGTTCTAGCTCCTACGAGCAGTACTTC. The rearrangement links TRBV6-6 to TRBJ2-7, with D hard to call. Trimming left V 2 bases short and J 0 bases short, with 8 bases between. The CDR3 runs to 14 residues. Germline CDR1 and CDR2: MNHNY and SVGAGI (reference sequence).

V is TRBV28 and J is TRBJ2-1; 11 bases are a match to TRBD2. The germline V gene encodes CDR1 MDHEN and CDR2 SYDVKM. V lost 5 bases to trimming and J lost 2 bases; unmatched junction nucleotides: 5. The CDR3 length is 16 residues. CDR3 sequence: CASSRVAGGTYNEQFF. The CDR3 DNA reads TGTGCCAGCAGTCGAGTAGCGGGAGGGACCTACAATGAGCAGTTCTTC.

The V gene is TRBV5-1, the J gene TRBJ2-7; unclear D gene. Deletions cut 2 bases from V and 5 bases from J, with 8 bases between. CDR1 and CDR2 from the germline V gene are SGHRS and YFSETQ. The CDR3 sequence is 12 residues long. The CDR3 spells CASSFGQDEQYF. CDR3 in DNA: TGCGCCAGCAGCTTCGGCCAGGACGAGCAGTACTTC.

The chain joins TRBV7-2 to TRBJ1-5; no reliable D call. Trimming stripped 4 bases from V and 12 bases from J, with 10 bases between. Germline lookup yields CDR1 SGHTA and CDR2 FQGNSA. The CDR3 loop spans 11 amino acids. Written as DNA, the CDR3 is TGTGCCAGCAGCTCTGGACTGATCCAGCATTTT. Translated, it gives CASSSGLIQHF.

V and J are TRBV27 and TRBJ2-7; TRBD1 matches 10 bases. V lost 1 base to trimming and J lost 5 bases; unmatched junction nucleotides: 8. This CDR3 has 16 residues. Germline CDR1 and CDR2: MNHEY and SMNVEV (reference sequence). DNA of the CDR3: TGTGCCAGCAGTTTATACGGGACAGGGGATGGGGACGAGCAGTACTTC. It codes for CASSLYGTGDGDEQYF.

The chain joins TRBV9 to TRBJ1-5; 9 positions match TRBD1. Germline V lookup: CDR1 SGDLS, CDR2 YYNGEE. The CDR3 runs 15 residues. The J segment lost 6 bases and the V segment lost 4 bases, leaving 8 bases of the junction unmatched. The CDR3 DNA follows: TGTGCCAGCAGCAACCGGGACAGGGTCGGTCAGCCCCAGCATTTT. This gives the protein CASSNRDRVGQPQHF.

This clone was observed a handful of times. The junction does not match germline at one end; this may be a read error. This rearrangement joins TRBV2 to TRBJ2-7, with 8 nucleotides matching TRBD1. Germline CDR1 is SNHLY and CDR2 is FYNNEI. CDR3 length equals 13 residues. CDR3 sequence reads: CASRGTGAGIERF. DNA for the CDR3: TGTGCCAGCCGTGGGACAGGTGCTGGTATTGAGCGATTC.

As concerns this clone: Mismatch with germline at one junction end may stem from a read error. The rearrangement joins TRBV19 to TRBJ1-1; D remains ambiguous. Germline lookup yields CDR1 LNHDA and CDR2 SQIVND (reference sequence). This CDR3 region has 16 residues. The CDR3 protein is CASSINGVLGNPEAFF. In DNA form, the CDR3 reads TGTGCCAGTAGTATAAACGGGGTTTTGGGGAACCCTGAAGCTTTCTTT.

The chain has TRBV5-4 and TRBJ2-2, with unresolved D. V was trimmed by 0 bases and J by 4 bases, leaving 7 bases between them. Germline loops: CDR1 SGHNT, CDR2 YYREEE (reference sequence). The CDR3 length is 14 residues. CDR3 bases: TGTGCCAGCAGCTTGGAGGGCGGCACCGGGGAGCTGTTTTTT. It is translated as CASSLEGGTGELFF.

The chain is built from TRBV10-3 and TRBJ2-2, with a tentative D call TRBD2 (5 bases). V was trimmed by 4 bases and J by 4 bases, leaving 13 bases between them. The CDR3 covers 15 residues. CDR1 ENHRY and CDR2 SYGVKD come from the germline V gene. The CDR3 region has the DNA TGTGCCATCAGTGGCGAGACTACCCTCACCGGGGAGCTGTTTTTT. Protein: CAISGETTLTGELFF.

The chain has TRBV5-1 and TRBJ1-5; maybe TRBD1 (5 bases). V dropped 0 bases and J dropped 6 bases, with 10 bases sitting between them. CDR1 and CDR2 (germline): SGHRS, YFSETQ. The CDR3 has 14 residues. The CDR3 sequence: CASSLGGGGQPQHF. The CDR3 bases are TGCGCCAGCAGCTTGGGCGGGGGGGGTCAGCCCCAGCATTTT.

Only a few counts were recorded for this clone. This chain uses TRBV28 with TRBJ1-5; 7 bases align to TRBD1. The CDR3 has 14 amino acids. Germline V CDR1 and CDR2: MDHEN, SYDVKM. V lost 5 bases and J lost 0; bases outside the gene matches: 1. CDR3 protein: CASSGTDSNQPQHF. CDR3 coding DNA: TGTGCCAGCAGTGGGACAGATAGCAATCAGCCCCAGCATTTT.

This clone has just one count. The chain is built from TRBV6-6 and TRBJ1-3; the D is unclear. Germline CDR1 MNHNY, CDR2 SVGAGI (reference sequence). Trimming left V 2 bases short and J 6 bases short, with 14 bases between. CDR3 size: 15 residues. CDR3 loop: CASSYLSDKENTIYF. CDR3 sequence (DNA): TGTGCCAGCAGTTACCTCAGCGACAAGGAAAACACCATATATTTT.

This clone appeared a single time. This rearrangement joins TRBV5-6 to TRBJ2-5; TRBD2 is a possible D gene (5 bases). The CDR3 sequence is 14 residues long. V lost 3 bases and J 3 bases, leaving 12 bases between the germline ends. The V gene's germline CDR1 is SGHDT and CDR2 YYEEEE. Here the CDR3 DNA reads TGTGCCAGCAGCTCTCCCTGGGGAGAAGAGACCCAGTACTTC. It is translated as CASSSPWGEETQYF.

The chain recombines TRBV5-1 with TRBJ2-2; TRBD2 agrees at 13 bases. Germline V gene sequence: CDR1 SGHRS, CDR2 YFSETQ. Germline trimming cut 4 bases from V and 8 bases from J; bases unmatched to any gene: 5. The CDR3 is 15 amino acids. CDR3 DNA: TGCGCCAGCAGCCTCGGACTAGCGGGAGCAGGGGAGCTGTTTTTT. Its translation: CASSLGLAGAGELFF.